This T cell receptor (beta chain) is from a study of T cells in Graves' hyperthyroidism and ophthalmopathy. V gave up 5 bases and J gave up 2 bases, with 16 bases separating them. The CDR3 loop spans 15 amino acids. CDR1 and CDR2 (germline): SGHVS, FNYEAQ. Study-level points and caveats: Most clonotypes that expanded in the thyroid above 0.001 also showed up in blood.

This clonotype was observed many times. No antigen is known for it. The source of the PBMCs was around 9 ml of fresh peripheral blood. The investigators amplified TCR beta CDR3 regions from RNA transcripts. During a first-round RT-PCR of the TCR CDR3, the HTBI primer set was used. TCRdb ran MiXCR on the multiplex PCR reads and lists one entry per CDR3 protein. The table shows around 300,000 distinct CDR3 sequences, with roughly 19% occurring only once. The gene calls are TRBV7-6 and TRBJ2-7, with a possible D match to TRBD2 (5 bases). Material for sequencing was blood. This clonotype was obtained from a man aged 45-65 years with Graves' ophthalmopathy. CDR3 loop: CASSRTDGGPYEQYF. In nucleotides, the CDR3 is TGTGCCAGCAGCCGAACGGACGGAGGACCCTACGAGCAGTACTTC.